Listed below are T cell receptor beta chains from one sample, sequenced in a study of OX40 agonist ivuxolimab in advanced cancers. TCRdb keeps only in-frame clones here, not all; method: immunoSEQ multiplex PCR. The sample has tens of thousands of clones; over 75% are singletons. The sample consisted of CD4+ or CD8+ T cells sorted from blood, taken in a trial of the OX40 agonist ivuxolimab. The receptor set was obtained from an adult with an advanced solid tumor such as melanoma, head and neck, liver or kidney cancer. Both conserved end residues are part of each CDR3. Some rows have no size entry. The others give once, few or many, or a class for an expanded clone.

j_gene | v_gene | abundance | CDR3aa
TRBJ1-3 | TRBV6-6 | . | CASRVTGGPPRNTIYF
TRBJ2-1 | TRBV21-1 | . | CASNATGTGANEQFF
TRBJ2-7 | TRBV13 | . | CASSKAGTYYEQYF
TRBJ2-1 | TRBV25-1 | . | CASSNPSGSSYNEQFF
TRBJ2-5 | TRBV4-2 | . | CASSQDLLGRPETQYF
TRBJ2-1 | TRBV7-8 | once | CASSSGRWNEQFF
TRBJ2-3 | TRBV20-1 | . | CSGLADTQYF
TRBJ2-1 | TRBV19 | . | CASSMRRDSSYNEQFF
TRBJ1-1 | TRBV28 | . | CASSPGGQAPEAFF
TRBJ2-7 | TRBV30 | . | CAWGTQINRGQYF
TRBJ2-7 | TRBV18 | . | CASSQNGPPYEQYF
TRBJ1-5 | TRBV7-2 | . | CASSIDRGPQHF
TRBJ2-7 | TRBV28 | . | CASRTGENPGTSGRNF
TRBJ2-7 | TRBV11-3 | . | CASSGGLGSSGEQYF
TRBJ2-7 | TRBV5-4 | . | CASSSSSGRGYEQYF
TRBJ2-3 | TRBV19 | . | CASSSRESITDTQYF
TRBJ1-3 | TRBV7-6 | . | CASSISDSGNTIYF
TRBJ2-6 | TRBV10-3 | . | CAISAAGGPSGANVLTF
TRBJ1-2 | TRBV6-6 | . | CASSYWENYGYTF
TRBJ1-5 | TRBV7-2 | . | CASSLGVGPNQPQHF
TRBJ2-7 | TRBV6-5 | . | CASSYLNRGRGEQYF
TRBJ2-7 | TRBV11-2 | . | CASSFAGVSYEQYF
TRBJ2-7 | TRBV18 | . | CASSPRQDEAYEQYF
TRBJ1-6 | TRBV27 | . | CASSLGGVYNSPLHF
TRBJ1-2 | TRBV19 | . | CASSDGGSPYGYTF
TRBJ2-5 | TRBV15 | . | CATSRFRGGETQYF
TRBJ2-7 | TRBV10-3 | . | CAISEPAGSSYEQYF
TRBJ2-5 | TRBV5-4 | . | CASSLYVGGIQETQYF
TRBJ1-2 | TRBV7-8 | . | CASSSNPGQGYGYTF
TRBJ1-1 | TRBV19 | . | CASGQTNTEAFF
TRBJ2-6 | TRBV28 | . | CASSRPGLAGTSGANVLTF
TRBJ2-2 | TRBV6-5 | . | CASTRGRTGELFF
TRBJ2-2 | TRBV7-2 | . | CASSLWVGLAETGELFF
TRBJ2-1 | TRBV6-6 | once | CASQRGVGEQFF
TRBJ2-5 | TRBV28 | once | CASRAGAETQYF
TRBJ2-2 | TRBV7-7 | . | CASSLTAGGELFF
TRBJ2-7 | TRBV18 | . | CASSPRLAGEYEQYF
TRBJ2-1 | TRBV5-4 | . | CASSFGRITAYNEQFF
TRBJ2-7 | TRBV28 | . | CASRLGAGLSYEQYF
TRBJ1-4 | TRBV6-5 | . | CASSPGQSTNEKLFF
TRBJ2-2 | TRBV7-2 | . | CASSLERGRSGELFF
TRBJ1-2 | TRBV19 | once | CASSIPGVNYGYTF
TRBJ2-1 | TRBV7-2 | once | CASSSRGSGRGNEQFF
TRBJ2-5 | TRBV7-8 | . | CASSLAGGRERETQYF
TRBJ2-2 | TRBV19 | once | CASTLAGSYTGELFF
TRBJ2-4 | TRBV5-4 | . | CASSLGGAKAKNIQYF
TRBJ2-3 | TRBV27 | . | CASSLLHGRSTDTQYF
TRBJ2-5 | TRBV2 | few | CASSESRGGETQYF
TRBJ2-3 | TRBV7-7 | . | CASSPEALGTQYF
TRBJ2-2 | TRBV7-7 | . | CASSLTGDSGELFF
TRBJ2-5 | TRBV7-2 | once | CASSLARGQETQYF
TRBJ1-1 | TRBV29-1 | . | CSVESPANTEAFF
TRBJ2-1 | TRBV5-1 | . | CASSFSPGRPYNEQFF